Each of the 16 T cell receptor beta chains below was sequenced from the same sample in a study of T-cell reconstitution after alpha-beta-depleted transplantation in children (dated by TCRdb to between 2015 and 2016). The sample's treatment or condition, from its label and the paper: allogeneic hematopoietic cell transplantation with graft depleted of TCRalphabeta T cells and CD19 B cells. Library preparation employed PCR. Reads for this sample came from an Illumina HiSeq 2500. TCR library preparation used molecular barcoding, with unique molecular identifiers applied to normalize quantification of the TCRbeta repertoire. TCRdb trimmed public reads at Q25 via fastp, called clones via MiXCR and kept in-frame beta chains. CDR3 protein sequences are deduplicated, and each keeps its most common genes and DNA. The sample has roughly 310,000 distinct CDR3 sequences on record, over 20% of them singletons. 9.5% to 12% of the sample goes to the ten largest clones.

Sequenced here: PBMCs, mostly from graft donor cells, sampled 180 days after TCRalphabeta/CD19-depleted stem cell transplant. These receptors were collected from a male patient younger than 18 who had a stem cell transplant for acute lymphoblastic leukemia, so the T cells may come from the graft donor.

This rearrangement joins TRBV27 to TRBJ2-3; D is undetermined. This CDR3 region has 16 residues. The V and J ends lost 2 bases and 0 bases respectively, with 12 bases between them. Germline V lookup: CDR1 MNHEY, CDR2 SMNVEV (reference sequence). The CDR3 nucleotides read TGTGCCAGCAGTTTACAGACTTCTATTAGCACAGATACGCAGTATTTT. Translated, it gives CASSLQTSISTDTQYF.

V gene TRBV11-2 combines with J gene TRBJ1-5; the D is unclear. Deletions cut 4 bases from V and 2 bases from J, with 6 bases between. The CDR3 is 13 amino acids. Germline CDR1 SGHAT, CDR2 FQNNGV. The CDR3 bases are TGTGCCAGCAGCTCAATTGGCAATCAGCCCCAGCATTTT. It yields the protein CASSSIGNQPQHF.

This clonotype showed up just once. The CDR3 DNA reads TGCGCCAGCAGCTTGTTTGCCGGGAGGGCCGGAGGAGAGACCCAGTACTTC. Amino acid sequence: CASSLFAGRAGGETQYF. The rearrangement uses TRBV5-1 and TRBJ2-5, with 8 bases aligning to TRBD2. After removal of 1 base from V and 4 bases from J, the junction contained 12 bases not matched to a gene. The CDR3 is made up of 17 amino acids. Germline V gives CDR1 SGHRS, CDR2 YFSETQ.

This clonotype was recorded a few times. This sequence joins TRBV3-1 and TRBJ2-2; TRBD1 agrees at 10 bases. CDR3 size: 18 residues. In germline, CDR1 is LGHDT, CDR2 YNNKEL (reference sequence). The V gene end was trimmed by 4 bases and the J gene end by 1 base; junction bases not matched to a gene: 9. CDR3 amino acids: CASSLARRTGGNTGELFF. DNA for the CDR3: TGTGCCAGCAGCCTTGCTAGGCGGACAGGGGGGAACACCGGGGAGCTGTTTTTT.

This clonotype was counted a few times. The chain joins TRBV20-1 to TRBJ1-2; unclear D gene. V was trimmed by 6 bases and J by 8 bases, leaving 10 bases between them. Germline CDR1 reads DFQATT; CDR2 reads SNEGSKA (reference sequence). The CDR3 runs to 10 residues. The CDR3 region is CSARTAGYTF. CDR3 sequence (DNA): TGCAGTGCCCGGACCGCGGGCTACACCTTC.

The genes are TRBV7-8 and TRBJ2-4; TRBD1 aligns across 7 bases. The CDR3 is 17 amino acids. CDR1 is SGHVS and CDR2 is FQNEAQ in the germline V gene. Trimming took 1 base from V and 3 from J; bases not matched to a gene: 9. CDR3 sequence reads: CASSLVWQGVGKNIQYF. CDR3 coding DNA: TGTGCCAGCAGCTTAGTTTGGCAGGGGGTTGGCAAAAACATTCAGTACTTC.

The rearrangement uses TRBV9 and TRBJ2-3, with a weak D call TRBD2 (6 bases). Germline CDR1 reads SGDLS; CDR2 reads YYNGEE. This CDR3 spans 14 amino acids. V was trimmed by 0 bases and J by 5 bases, leaving 10 bases between them. The CDR3 nucleotides read TGTGCCAGCAGCGTAGTCGGAGGGATAGATACGCAGTATTTT. The encoded protein is CASSVVGGIDTQYF.

Only a few counts were recorded for this clonotype. This rearrangement joins TRBV5-1 to TRBJ1-1, with D possibly matching TRBD1 (5 bases). The CDR3 covers 14 residues. V shed 6 bases and J shed 0 bases, with 12 bases lying between them. From germline, CDR1 is SGHRS and CDR2 YFSETQ. CDR3 DNA: TGCGCCAGCACCACAGGAACTATGAACACTGAAGCTTTCTTT. Its protein product is CASTTGTMNTEAFF.

This clonotype has more than one count but fewer than ten. CDR3 coding DNA: TGTGCCAGCAGGGGGACAGGGTTGGCCGGGGAGCTGTTTTTT. Amino acid sequence: CASRGTGLAGELFF. The rearrangement joins TRBV12-3 or TRBV12-4 to TRBJ2-2; 9 bases map to TRBD1. V shed 6 bases and J 6 bases; nucleotides not matched to a gene: 5. This CDR3 spans 14 amino acids.

This chain joins TRBV7-3 and TRBJ2-3; TRBD2 might be the D (6 bases). V was cut by 1 base and J by 9 bases, with 17 bases left in between. The CDR3 has 15 residues. Germline V gene lookup returns CDR1 SGHTA and CDR2 FQGTGA. The CDR3 sequence is CASSLRAERVGTQYF. The CDR3 DNA follows: TGTGCCAGCAGCTTAAGGGCGGAGCGGGTGGGGACGCAGTATTTT. The full variable domain, its missing parts supplied by reference TRBV7-3 and TRBJ2-3, is GAGVSQTPSNKVTEKGKYVELRCDPISGHTALYWYRQSLGQGPEFLIYFQGTGAADDSGLPNDRFFAVRPEGSVSTLKIQRTERGDSAVYLCASSLRAERVGTQYFGPGTRLTVL.

The J gene is TRBJ2-3, the V gene TRBV6-5, with 12 bases identical to TRBD2. Trimming cost V 2 bases and J 3 bases; bases outside gene matches: 9. The CDR3 runs 18 residues. CDR1 MNHEY and CDR2 SVGAGI come from the germline V gene. CDR3 coding DNA: TGTGCCAGCAGTTACACTAGCGGGAGGCCCACGGGTACAGATACGCAGTATTTT. It is translated as CASSYTSGRPTGTDTQYF.

The chain carries TRBV7-6 and TRBJ1-6; D is ambiguous. Germline CDR1 reads SGHVS; CDR2 reads FNYEAQ. The CDR3 runs 13 residues. V was pared by 0 bases and J by 11 bases, with 8 bases between. The CDR3 coding sequence is TGTGCCAGCAGCTTAGCGGGCAAACCACCCCTCCACTTT. Translated, it gives CASSLAGKPPLHF.

This clonotype was seen ten or more times. This chain links TRBV12-3 or TRBV12-4 with TRBJ2-5; TRBD1 might be the D (7 bases). The CDR3 is 15 residues long. V was shortened by 2 bases and J by 2 bases, with 12 bases between the two germline ends. CDR3 region: CASSLPQGRQETQYF. CDR3 sequence (DNA): TGTGCCAGCAGTTTACCACAGGGGAGGCAAGAGACCCAGTACTTC.

This chain links TRBV12-3 or TRBV12-4 with TRBJ2-2; the D gene is possibly TRBD1 (5 bases). Trimming removed 6 bases at V and 5 bases at J, with 19 bases between. This CDR3 has 16 residues. The CDR3 DNA sequence: TGTGCCAGCAGCCCCCCCCCTAGGGGTTGGACCGGGGAGCTGTTTTTT. Its translation: CASSPPPRGWTGELFF.

This chain uses TRBV5-1 with TRBJ2-7; D is uncertain. CDR1 and CDR2 from the germline V gene are SGHRS and YFSETQ. This CDR3 comprises 12 residues. Trimming removed 5 bases from V and 2 bases from J, with 8 bases in between. The CDR3 coding sequence is TGCGCCAGCAGGGGTCAGACCTACGAGCAGTACTTC. Its translation: CASRGQTYEQYF.

This clonotype appeared a few times. The rearrangement links TRBV7-9 to TRBJ1-2; D gene unclear. V was trimmed by 1 base and J by 14 bases, leaving 11 bases between them. Germline V gene data show CDR1 as SEHNR and CDR2 as FQNEAQ (reference sequence). The CDR3 length is 11 residues. CDR3 DNA sequence: TGTGCCAGCAGCTTAGACTGGTATGAGACCTTC. As protein: CASSLDWYETF.